One sample yielded the 30 T cell receptor beta chains listed below, sequenced in a study of cytomegalovirus exposure and HLA in healthy donors. Primers for the PCR totalled 60 Vbeta and 13 Jbeta. Clones were sequenced by immunoSEQ multiplex PCR, and TCRdb holds only the in-frame ones, with some missing. This table holds approximately 160,000 clones, about four fifths found once. The source material was PBMCs. These receptor sequences come from a man aged 30-40 years in good health and CMV-seropositive.

The chain employs TRBV5-4 and TRBJ2-6; D might be TRBD2 (6 bases). CDR3 length equals 17 residues. Germline values: CDR1 SGHNT, CDR2 YYREEE (reference sequence). V shed 4 bases and J shed 2 bases, with 16 bases lying between them. The CDR3 sequence is CASSPGLPHPGANVLTF. DNA for the CDR3: TGTGCCAGCAGCCCGGGACTCCCTCACCCTGGGGCCAACGTCCTGACTTTC.

J is TRBJ1-5 and V is TRBV4-2; 7 bases line up with TRBD1. Germline V gene sequence: CDR1 LGHNA, CDR2 YNFKEQ. The CDR3 runs 17 residues. The ends lost 2 bases at V and 0 bases at J; junction bases unmatched: 7. The CDR3, as DNA: TGTGCCAGCAGCCAACTCGACAGGGAAGATAGCAATCAGCCCCAGCATTTT. This translates into CASSQLDREDSNQPQHF.

This rearrangement joins TRBV7-2 to TRBJ2-1, with 8 bases lining up with TRBD1. V was clipped by 5 bases and J by 8 bases; unmatched bases: 8. The germline CDR1 and CDR2 sequences are SGHTA and FQGNSA. CDR3 size: 14 residues. The DNA of the CDR3 is TGTGCCAGCAGCACCCAAACAGGGGGAGATGAGCAGTTCTTC. It codes for CASSTQTGGDEQFF.

CDR3 nucleotides: TGTGCCAGCAGCGCCCCGACTAGCGGGGGTCAAGAGACCCAGTACTTC. This sequence encodes CASSAPTSGGQETQYF. The V gene is TRBV5-6, the J gene TRBJ2-5; TRBD2 aligns across 12 bases. Trimming removed 4 bases from V and 2 bases from J; junction bases left unmatched: 6. This CDR3 spans 16 amino acids. Germline values: CDR1 SGHDT, CDR2 YYEEEE.

V gene TRBV7-2 combines with J gene TRBJ2-7; TRBD1 aligns across 8 bases. Germline lookup yields CDR1 SGHTA and CDR2 FQGNSA. The CDR3 covers 16 residues. After removal of 4 bases from V and 0 bases from J, the junction contained 8 bases not matched to a gene. Written as DNA, the CDR3 is TGTGCCAGCAGCTCACGACAGGGGCTAGTCTCCTACGAGCAGTACTTC. Its translation is CASSSRQGLVSYEQYF.

The chain couples TRBV28 to TRBJ2-1; D is perhaps TRBD2 (5 bases). V was shortened by 8 bases and J by 0 bases, with 11 bases between the two germline ends. The CDR3 runs 14 residues. The V gene's germline CDR1 is MDHEN and CDR2 SYDVKM. The CDR3 nucleotides are TGTGCCAGCGGGAGTGTGCTCTCCTACAATGAGCAGTTCTTC. It specifies CASGSVLSYNEQFF.

The rearrangement links TRBV6-4 to TRBJ2-3; possibly TRBD1 for D (6 bases). This CDR3 spans 14 amino acids. Trimming removed 4 bases at V and 3 bases at J, with 11 bases between. Germline V gene lookup returns CDR1 MRHNA and CDR2 SNTAGT. The CDR3 sequence: CASSATQGTDTQYF. The CDR3 DNA sequence: TGTGCCAGCAGTGCAACACAGGGAACAGATACGCAGTATTTT.

The rearrangement joins TRBV9 to TRBJ1-2; D might be TRBD1 (5 bases). CDR1 and CDR2 from the germline V gene are SGDLS and YYNGEE. CDR3 length equals 16 residues. The V gene lost 0 bases and the J gene lost 0 bases, with 12 bases spanning the gap. CDR3 coding DNA: TGTGCCAGCAGCGTAGGTTTGGTGACAGCTAACTATGGCTACACCTTC. Amino acids: CASSVGLVTANYGYTF.

CDR3 loop: CATSGRDRNSGNTIYF. The CDR3 region has the DNA TGTGCCACCAGCGGAAGGGACAGGAACTCTGGAAACACCATATATTTT. The chain recombines TRBV15 with TRBJ1-3, with 8 bases identical to TRBD1. This CDR3 spans 16 amino acids. The germline V gene encodes CDR1 LNHNV and CDR2 YYDKDF (reference sequence). The J segment lost 0 bases and the V segment lost 5 bases, leaving 6 bases of the junction unmatched.

This chain joins TRBV18 and TRBJ1-1, with a tentative D call TRBD1 (6 bases). Trimming shortened V by 4 bases and J by 0 bases, and 9 bases separated the two germline ends. Germline V gene data show CDR1 as KGHSH and CDR2 as LQKENI. CDR3 size: 14 residues. CDR3 bases: TGTGCCAGCTCACGCACAGGGATGAACACTGAAGCTTTCTTT. Amino acid sequence: CASSRTGMNTEAFF.

The CDR3 coding sequence is TGTACATATGGTGGGGGCCGGGTCTATAGCAATCAGCCCCAGCATTTT. Translating gives CTYGGGRVYSNQPQHF. The chain uses TRBV9 and TRBJ1-5, with D perhaps matching TRBD1 (6 bases). Germline V gene sequence: CDR1 SGDLS, CDR2 YYNGEE. The CDR3 has 16 amino acids.

This clone was found once. The rearrangement joins TRBV28 to TRBJ1-5, with D possibly matching TRBD1 (6 bases). Trimming took 7 bases from V and 6 from J, leaving 19 bases between them. The CDR3 totals 15 residues. Germline values: CDR1 MDHEN, CDR2 SYDVKM. CDR3 nucleotides: TGTGCCAGCACCCAATCGGGGGGGCGTTTTCAGCCCCAGCATTTT. Amino acids: CASTQSGGRFQPQHF. Variable domain in full (rest from reference TRBV28 and TRBJ1-5): DVKVTQSSRYLVKRTGEKVFLECVQDMDHENMFWYRQDPGLGLRLIYFSYDVKMKEKGDIPEGYSVSREKKERFSLILESASTNQTSMYLCASTQSGGRFQPQHFGDGTRLSIL.

The V and J genes are TRBV5-4 and TRBJ2-7, with D possibly being TRBD1 (6 bases). CDR1 is SGHNT and CDR2 is YYREEE in the germline V gene (reference sequence). The CDR3 is 14 residues long. V lost 4 bases, J lost 3 bases, and 14 bases lay in between. For the CDR3, the DNA is TGTGCCAGCAGCCCATACAGGGACAACTACGAGCAGTACTTC. Amino acid sequence: CASSPYRDNYEQYF. Filled out from reference TRBV5-4 and TRBJ2-7, the complete variable domain reads ETGVTQSPTHLIKTRGQQVTLRCSSQSGHNTVSWYQQALGQGPQFIFQYYREEENGRGNFPPRFSGLQFPNYSSELNVNALELDDSALYLCASSPYRDNYEQYFGPGTRLTVT.

The chain carries TRBV19 and TRBJ2-5; the match to TRBD2 covers 11 bases. Germline-derived CDR1 and CDR2 are LNHDA and SQIVND (reference sequence). The CDR3 runs to 16 residues. After removal of 3 bases from V and 1 base from J, the junction contained 4 bases not matched to a gene. In nucleotides, the CDR3 is TGTGCCAGTAGTATGCTAGCGGGAGGTCCCCAAGAGACCCAGTACTTC. It encodes CASSMLAGGPQETQYF.

This chain uses TRBV5-1 with TRBJ2-3; 11 bases are a match to TRBD2. CDR1 and CDR2 (germline): SGHRS, YFSETQ. The CDR3 covers 17 residues. J lost 2 bases, V lost 0 bases, and 5 bases had no gene match. In DNA form, the CDR3 reads TGCGCCAGCAGCTTGGGGCTAGCGGGAGGAATCACAGATACGCAGTATTTT. As protein: CASSLGLAGGITDTQYF.

The CDR3 bases are TGTGCCAGCAGCTTACCCCAGGGGCTGAACACTGAAGCTTTCTTT. Translation: CASSLPQGLNTEAFF. The chain is built from TRBV7-9 and TRBJ1-1; maybe TRBD1 (6 bases). This CDR3 has 15 amino acids. V was pared by 2 bases and J by 0 bases, with 10 bases between. Germline CDR1 and CDR2: SEHNR and FQNEAQ (reference sequence).

This rearrangement joins TRBV6-6 to TRBJ1-2; no reliable D call. Trimming shortened V by 2 bases and J by 3 bases, and 10 bases separated the two germline ends. The CDR3 has 14 residues. CDR1 and CDR2 from the germline V gene are MNHNY and SVGAGI (reference sequence). The DNA of the CDR3 is TGTGCCAGCAGTTACGTACGCGCGGACTATGGCTACACCTTC. Its translation: CASSYVRADYGYTF.

The rearrangement uses TRBV5-1 and TRBJ2-1, with a possible D match to TRBD2 (6 bases). The CDR3 consists of 16 residues. The germline CDR1 and CDR2 sequences are SGHRS and YFSETQ. V lost 3 bases and J lost 2, with 15 bases in between. Written as DNA, the CDR3 is TGCGCCAGCAGCTCCCTCGGGGGTGGAACCTACAATGAGCAGTTCTTC. Residues: CASSSLGGGTYNEQFF. Full variable domain (missing parts from reference TRBV5-1 and TRBJ2-1): KAGVTQTPRYLIKTRGQQVTLSCSPISGHRSVSWYQQTPGQGLQFLFEYFSETQRNKGNFPGRFSGRQFSNSRSEMNVSTLELGDSALYLCASSSLGGGTYNEQFFGPGTRLTVL.

The CDR3 nucleotides are TGTGCCAGCACCACGGGGGGGCCCCAGCATTTT. Translating gives CASTTGGPQHF. The V gene is TRBV6-1, the J gene TRBJ1-5, with D perhaps matching TRBD1 (5 bases). V gave up 7 bases and J gave up 9 bases, with 10 bases separating them. Germline V lookup: CDR1 MNHNS, CDR2 SASEGT. The CDR3 extends over 11 amino acids.

The rearrangement links TRBV29-1 to TRBJ2-1; D remains unclear. V was clipped by 7 bases and J by 0 bases, with 16 bases between them. Germline V gene sequence: CDR1 SQVTM, CDR2 ANQGSEA. The CDR3 is made up of 15 amino acids. CDR3 nucleotide sequence: TGCAGCGGAAGCGCACTTGGTAGCTCCTACAATGAGCAGTTCTTC. Residues: CSGSALGSSYNEQFF.

The chain combines TRBV5-6 with TRBJ1-1; TRBD1 matches 8 bases. The germline V gene has CDR1 SGHDT and CDR2 YYEEEE. The CDR3 runs to 13 residues. J gave up 8 bases and V 7 bases, and 10 bases lay outside the gene matches. The CDR3 bases are TGTGCCAGCTCCACTGGGGCAGGGGGCGAAGCTTTCTTT. This translates into CASSTGAGGEAFF. The entire variable domain, with the rest obtained from reference TRBV5-6 and TRBJ1-1, is as follows: DAGVTQSPTHLIKTRGQQVTLRCSPKSGHDTVSWYQQALGQGPQFIFQYYEEEERQRGNFPDRFSGHQFPNYSSELNVNALLLGDSALYLCASSTGAGGEAFFGQGTRLTVV.

The chain combines TRBV13 with TRBJ2-7, with a weak D call TRBD1 (6 bases). Trimming removed 5 bases from V and 3 bases from J, with 14 bases in between. The CDR3 length is 14 residues. CDR1 and CDR2 from the germline V gene are PRHDT and FYEKMQ (reference sequence). The CDR3 reads CASSLRGGNYEQYF. The CDR3 DNA sequence: TGTGCCAGCAGCCTAAGAGGGGGAAACTACGAGCAGTACTTC.

V usage is TRBV5-1 and J usage is TRBJ2-7, with a possible D match to TRBD1 (5 bases). The CDR3 spans 16 residues. Germline V gene data show CDR1 as SGHRS and CDR2 as YFSETQ. V shed 0 bases and J shed 0 bases, with 13 bases lying between them. The CDR3 DNA is TGCGCCAGCAGCTTGGTGTTGGGGCCGAGCTCCTACGAGCAGTACTTC. Translated, it gives CASSLVLGPSSYEQYF.

This clone was seen a few times. The CDR3, as DNA: TGTGCCAGCAGCGTGGACAGAGAGAACACTGAAGCTTTCTTT. It encodes CASSVDRENTEAFF. V and J are TRBV6-4 and TRBJ1-1; TRBD1 might be the D (6 bases). Germline V CDR1 and CDR2: MRHNA, SNTAGT. V shed 6 bases and J shed 1 base, with 12 bases lying between them. This CDR3 comprises 14 residues.

The rearrangement joins TRBV29-1 to TRBJ2-3; tentative D call: TRBD2 (6 bases). Trimming pared 7 bases from V and 8 bases from J, leaving 16 bases between. The CDR3 is made up of 12 amino acids. The germline gives CDR1 SQVTM, CDR2 ANQGSEA. CDR3 in amino acids: CSDRAAEGTQYF. CDR3 nucleotides: TGCAGCGACCGGGCGGCGGAGGGTACGCAGTATTTT.

The CDR3 protein is CATYRGEGNQPQHF. In DNA form, the CDR3 reads TGTGCCACCTACAGGGGCGAGGGCAATCAGCCCCAGCATTTT. The chain links TRBV10-3 to TRBJ1-5, with 7 bases fitting TRBD1. The CDR3 is 14 residues long. In germline, CDR1 is ENHRY, CDR2 SYGVKD. The J segment lost 2 bases and the V segment lost 10 bases, leaving 8 bases of the junction unmatched.

The rearrangement uses TRBV29-1 and TRBJ2-7; possible D gene TRBD2, 5 bases. V lost 5 bases, J lost 3 bases, and 23 bases lay in between. Germline V gene data show CDR1 as SQVTM and CDR2 as ANQGSEA. This CDR3 is built from 16 residues. The CDR3 is CSVFASQAGPIYEQYF. DNA for the CDR3: TGCAGCGTTTTTGCGAGTCAGGCGGGCCCTATCTACGAGCAGTACTTC.

The rearrangement links TRBV6-6 to TRBJ1-1; 9 nucleotides match TRBD1. The CDR3 has 15 residues. With V trimmed by 5 bases and J by 3 bases, 7 bases remained unmatched. In germline, CDR1 is MNHNY, CDR2 SVGAGI (reference sequence). CDR3: CASSPTTGGYTEAFF. The CDR3 bases are TGTGCCAGCAGTCCCACGACAGGGGGATACACTGAAGCTTTCTTT.

The chain employs TRBV5-1 and TRBJ2-5; 7 bases fit TRBD1. V shed 5 bases and J 1 base; nucleotides not matched to a gene: 5. The germline gives CDR1 SGHRS, CDR2 YFSETQ. This CDR3 contains 14 residues. In DNA, the CDR3 is TGCGCCAGCAGTAGGGACAGAACCCAAGAGACCCAGTACTTC. Protein sequence: CASSRDRTQETQYF.

This chain joins TRBV5-4 and TRBJ1-1; 9 bases are a match to TRBD1. The J segment lost 8 bases and the V segment lost 0 bases, leaving 2 bases of the junction unmatched. CDR3 length: 13 amino acids. CDR1 and CDR2 from the germline V gene are SGHNT and YYREEE (reference sequence). CDR3 sequence: CASSLVGTGEAFF. The DNA for the CDR3 is TGTGCCAGCAGCTTGGTCGGGACAGGGGAAGCTTTCTTT.